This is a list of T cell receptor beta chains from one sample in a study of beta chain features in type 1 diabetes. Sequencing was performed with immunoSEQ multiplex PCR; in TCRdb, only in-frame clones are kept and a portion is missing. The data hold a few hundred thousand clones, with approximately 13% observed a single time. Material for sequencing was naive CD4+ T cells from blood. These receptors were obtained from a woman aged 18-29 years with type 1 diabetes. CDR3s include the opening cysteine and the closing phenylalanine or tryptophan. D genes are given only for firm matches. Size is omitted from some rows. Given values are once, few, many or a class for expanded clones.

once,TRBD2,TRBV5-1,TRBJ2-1,CASSLEARLAGGHEQFF,TGCGCCAGCAGCTTGGAGGCGCGGCTAGCGGGAGGGCATGAGCAGTTCTTC
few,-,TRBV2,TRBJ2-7,CASGGLRVSDF,TGTGCCAGCGGGGGGTTGAGGGTAAGCGACTTC
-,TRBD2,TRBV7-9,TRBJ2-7,CASSLLGLASEQYF,TGTGCCAGCAGCTTATTGGGACTAGCTTCCGAGCAGTACTTC
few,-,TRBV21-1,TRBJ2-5,CASSKEEETQYF,TGTGCCAGCAGCAAAGAGGAGGAGACCCAGTACTTC
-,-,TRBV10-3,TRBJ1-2,CAISSLGKLVTF,TGTGCCATCAGTTCCCTCGGGAAGTTAGTCACCTTC
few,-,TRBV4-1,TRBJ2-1,CASSQDTEAGSFHNEQFF,TGCGCCAGCAGCCAAGATACGGAAGCGGGCTCTTTCCACAATGAGCAGTTCTTC
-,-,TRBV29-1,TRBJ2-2,CSVRRSANTGELFF,TGCAGCGTTCGCAGGTCCGCGAACACCGGGGAGCTGTTTTTT
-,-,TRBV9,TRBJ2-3,CASSVAIGAGTDTQYF,TGTGCCAGCAGCGTAGCTATAGGGGCGGGCACAGATACGCAGTATTTT
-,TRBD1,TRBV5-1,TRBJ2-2,CASSLDDRGGTGELFF,TGCGCCAGCAGCTTGGACGACAGGGGGGGCACCGGGGAGCTGTTTTTT
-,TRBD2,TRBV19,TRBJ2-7,CASSTTGGYEQYF,TGTGCCAGTAGTACTACGGGGGGCTACGAGCAGTACTTC
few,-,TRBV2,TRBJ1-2,CASSETGYGYTF,TGTGCCAGCAGTGAAACAGGGTATGGCTACACCTTC
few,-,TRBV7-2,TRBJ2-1,CASSLNTGSYNEQFF,TGTGCCAGCAGCTTAAATACGGGTTCATACAATGAGCAGTTCTTC
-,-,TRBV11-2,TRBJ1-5,CASSLGGRAGNQPQHF,TGTGCCAGCAGCTTAGGAGGGAGGGCAGGCAATCAGCCCCAGCATTTT
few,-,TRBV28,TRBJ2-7,CASSLGRLPGYEQYF,TGTGCCAGCAGTTTAGGGAGGCTCCCCGGTTACGAGCAGTACTTC
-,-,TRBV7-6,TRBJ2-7,CASSRGLTDYEQYF,TGTGCCAGCAGCCGAGGACTAACAGACTACGAGCAGTACTTC
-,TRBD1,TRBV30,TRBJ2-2,CAWGTGNKNTGELFF,TGTGCCTGGGGGACAGGGAACAAGAACACCGGGGAGCTGTTTTTT
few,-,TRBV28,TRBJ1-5,CASSSISNQPQHF,TGTGCCAGCAGTTCCATTAGCAATCAGCCCCAGCATTTT
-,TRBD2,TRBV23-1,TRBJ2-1,CASSQSTGTSGRWGYNEQFF,TGCGCCAGCAGTCAATCGACTGGGACTAGCGGGAGATGGGGTTACAATGAGCAGTTCTTC
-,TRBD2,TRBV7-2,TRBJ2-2,CASSLVLAAGELFF,TGTGCCAGCAGCTTAGTACTAGCGGCCGGGGAGCTGTTTTTT
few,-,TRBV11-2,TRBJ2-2,CASSLTRDTGELFF,TGTGCCAGCAGCTTAACCAGGGACACCGGGGAGCTGTTTTTT
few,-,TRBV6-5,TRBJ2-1,CASSYADSYNEQFF,TGTGCCAGCAGTTACGCTGACAGCTACAATGAGCAGTTCTTC
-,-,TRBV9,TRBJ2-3,CASSVGLLATVGTDTQYF,TGTGCCAGCAGCGTGGGCCTCCTAGCGACTGTTGGCACAGATACGCAGTATTTT
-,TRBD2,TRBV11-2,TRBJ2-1,CASSSDWTSGRSDNEQFF,TGTGCCAGCAGCTCCGACTGGACTAGCGGGAGGTCTGACAATGAGCAGTTCTTC
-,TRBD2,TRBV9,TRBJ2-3,CASSIPGLTTDTQYF,TGTGCCAGCAGTATACCGGGACTAACCACAGATACGCAGTATTTT
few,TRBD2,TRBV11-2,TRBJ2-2,CASSLDGLAGVHAGELFF,TGTGCCAGCAGCTTAGATGGACTAGCGGGAGTTCATGCCGGGGAGCTGTTTTTT
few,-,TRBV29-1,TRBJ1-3,CSVSTKGDTIYF,TGCAGCGTTTCGACAAAGGGGGACACCATATATTTT
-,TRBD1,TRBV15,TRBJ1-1,CATSPRTGGYRADTEAFF,TGTGCCACCAGCCCCCGGACAGGGGGTTACCGGGCGGACACTGAAGCTTTCTTT
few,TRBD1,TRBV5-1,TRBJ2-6,CASSLGQVSSGANVLTF,TGCGCCAGCAGCCTTGGACAGGTCAGCTCTGGGGCCAACGTCCTGACTTTC